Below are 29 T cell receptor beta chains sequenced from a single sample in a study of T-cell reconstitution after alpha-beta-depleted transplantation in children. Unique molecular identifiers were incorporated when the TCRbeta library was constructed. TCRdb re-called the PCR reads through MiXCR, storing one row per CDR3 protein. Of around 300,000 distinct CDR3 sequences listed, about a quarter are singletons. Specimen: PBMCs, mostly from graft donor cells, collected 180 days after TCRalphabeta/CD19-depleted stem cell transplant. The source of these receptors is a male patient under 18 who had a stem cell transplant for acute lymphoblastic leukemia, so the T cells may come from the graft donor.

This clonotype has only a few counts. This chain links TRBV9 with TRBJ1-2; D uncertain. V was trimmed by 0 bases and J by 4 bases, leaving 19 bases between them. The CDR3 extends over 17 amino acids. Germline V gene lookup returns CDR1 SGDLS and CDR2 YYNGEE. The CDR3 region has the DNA TGTGCCAGCAGCGTAGTAGAGGGTCTCCCATTGTTCTATGGCTACACCTTC. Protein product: CASSVVEGLPLFYGYTF.

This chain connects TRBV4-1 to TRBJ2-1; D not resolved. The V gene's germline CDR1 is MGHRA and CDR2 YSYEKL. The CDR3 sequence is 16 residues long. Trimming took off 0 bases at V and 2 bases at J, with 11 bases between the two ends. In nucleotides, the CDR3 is TGCGCCAGCAGCCAAGATCCTCGCTTCCCCTACAATGAGCAGTTCTTC. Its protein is CASSQDPRFPYNEQFF.

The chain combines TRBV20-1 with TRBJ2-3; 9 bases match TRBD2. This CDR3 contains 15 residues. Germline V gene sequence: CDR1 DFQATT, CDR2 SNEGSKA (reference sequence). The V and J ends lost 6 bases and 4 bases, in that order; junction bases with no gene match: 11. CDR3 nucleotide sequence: TGCAGTGCGCCCCGGGGTAGCGGGAGTGCAGATACGCAGTATTTT. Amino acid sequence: CSAPRGSGSADTQYF.

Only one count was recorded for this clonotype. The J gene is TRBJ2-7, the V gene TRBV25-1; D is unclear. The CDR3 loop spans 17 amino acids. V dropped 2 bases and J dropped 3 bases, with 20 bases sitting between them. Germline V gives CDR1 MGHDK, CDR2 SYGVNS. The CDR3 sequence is CASSEMLSHGQDYEQYF. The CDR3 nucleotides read TGTGCCAGCAGTGAAATGCTTAGTCACGGGCAAGACTACGAGCAGTACTTC.

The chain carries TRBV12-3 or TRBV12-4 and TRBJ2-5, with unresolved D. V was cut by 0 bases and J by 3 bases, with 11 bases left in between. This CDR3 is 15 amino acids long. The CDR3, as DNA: TGTGCCAGCAGTTTAGCGCTTGACAAAGAAGAGACCCAGTACTTC. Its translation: CASSLALDKEETQYF.

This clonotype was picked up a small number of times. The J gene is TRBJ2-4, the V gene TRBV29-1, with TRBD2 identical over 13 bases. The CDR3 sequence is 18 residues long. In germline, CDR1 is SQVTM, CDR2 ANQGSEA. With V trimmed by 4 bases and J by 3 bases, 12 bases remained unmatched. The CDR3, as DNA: TGCAGCGTTGCCGGGAGACTAGCGGGAGGATTGAGCAAAAACATTCAGTACTTC. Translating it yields CSVAGRLAGGLSKNIQYF.

As DNA, the CDR3 is TGTGCCAGCAGCTTGCAGGGAAGGTTATACGAGCAGTACTTC. Encoded protein: CASSLQGRLYEQYF. The chain has TRBV5-6 and TRBJ2-7; D might be TRBD1 (5 bases). The CDR3 consists of 14 residues. The V gene's germline CDR1 is SGHDT and CDR2 YYEEEE. V lost 1 base and J 4 bases, leaving 12 bases between the germline ends.

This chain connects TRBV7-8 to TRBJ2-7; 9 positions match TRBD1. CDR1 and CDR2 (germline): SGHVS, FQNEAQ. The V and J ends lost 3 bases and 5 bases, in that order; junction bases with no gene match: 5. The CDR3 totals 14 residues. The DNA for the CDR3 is TGTGCCAGCAGCTTCGGGACAGGGAAGGACGAGCAGTACTTC. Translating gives CASSFGTGKDEQYF.

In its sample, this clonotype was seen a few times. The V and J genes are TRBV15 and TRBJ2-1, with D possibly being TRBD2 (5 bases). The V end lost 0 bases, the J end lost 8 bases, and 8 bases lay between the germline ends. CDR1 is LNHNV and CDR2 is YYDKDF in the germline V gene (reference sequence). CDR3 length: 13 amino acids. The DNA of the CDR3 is TGTGCCACCAGCAGAGATCCGCGGGATGAGCAGTTCTTC. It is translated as CATSRDPRDEQFF.

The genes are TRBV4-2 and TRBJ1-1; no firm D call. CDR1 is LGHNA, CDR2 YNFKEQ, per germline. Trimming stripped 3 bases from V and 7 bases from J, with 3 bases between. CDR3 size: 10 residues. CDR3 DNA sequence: TGTGCCAGCAGCCAGGGTGAAGCTTTCTTT. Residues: CASSQGEAFF.

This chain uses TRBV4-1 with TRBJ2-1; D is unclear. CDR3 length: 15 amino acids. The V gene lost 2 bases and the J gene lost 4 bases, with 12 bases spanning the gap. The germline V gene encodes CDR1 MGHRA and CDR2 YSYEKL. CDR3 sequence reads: CASSQTQVGYNEQFF. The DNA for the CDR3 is TGCGCCAGCAGCCAAACACAAGTCGGGTACAATGAGCAGTTCTTC.

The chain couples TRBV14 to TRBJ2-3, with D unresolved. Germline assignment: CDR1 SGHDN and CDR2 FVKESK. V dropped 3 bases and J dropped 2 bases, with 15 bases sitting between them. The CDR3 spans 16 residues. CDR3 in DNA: TGTGCCAGCAGCCACCGGGCGCGGTTTCTCACAGATACGCAGTATTTT. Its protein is CASSHRARFLTDTQYF.

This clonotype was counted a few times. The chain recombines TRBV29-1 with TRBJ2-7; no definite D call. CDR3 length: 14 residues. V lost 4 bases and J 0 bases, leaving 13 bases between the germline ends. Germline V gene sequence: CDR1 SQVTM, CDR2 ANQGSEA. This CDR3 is CSVVAKWGSYEQYF. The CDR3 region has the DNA TGCAGCGTTGTAGCAAAATGGGGCTCCTACGAGCAGTACTTC.

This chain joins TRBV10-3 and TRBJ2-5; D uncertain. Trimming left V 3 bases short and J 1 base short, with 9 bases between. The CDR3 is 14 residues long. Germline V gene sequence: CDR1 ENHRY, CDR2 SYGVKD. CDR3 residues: CAISDDWTQETQYF. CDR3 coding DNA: TGTGCCATCAGTGATGACTGGACCCAAGAGACCCAGTACTTC.

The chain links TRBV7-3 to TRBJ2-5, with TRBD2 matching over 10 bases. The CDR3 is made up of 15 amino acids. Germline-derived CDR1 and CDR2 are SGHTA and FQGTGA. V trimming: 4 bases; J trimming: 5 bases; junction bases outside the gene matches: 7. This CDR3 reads CASSSVVSGRETQYF. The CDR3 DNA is TGTGCCAGCAGCTCGGTCGTTAGCGGGAGGGAGACCCAGTACTTC.

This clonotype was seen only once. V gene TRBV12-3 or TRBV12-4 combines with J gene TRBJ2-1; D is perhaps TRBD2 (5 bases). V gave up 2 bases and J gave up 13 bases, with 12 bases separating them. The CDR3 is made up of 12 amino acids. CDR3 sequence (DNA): TGTGCCAGCAGTTTATCCCGGCTAGCCCAGTTCTTC. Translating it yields CASSLSRLAQFF.

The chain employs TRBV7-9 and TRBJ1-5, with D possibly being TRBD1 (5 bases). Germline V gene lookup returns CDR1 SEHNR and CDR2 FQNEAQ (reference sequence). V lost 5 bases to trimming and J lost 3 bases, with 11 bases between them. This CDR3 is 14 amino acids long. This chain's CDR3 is CASSLDSLNQPQHF. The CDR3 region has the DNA TGTGCCAGCAGCCTAGACAGCCTCAATCAGCCCCAGCATTTT.

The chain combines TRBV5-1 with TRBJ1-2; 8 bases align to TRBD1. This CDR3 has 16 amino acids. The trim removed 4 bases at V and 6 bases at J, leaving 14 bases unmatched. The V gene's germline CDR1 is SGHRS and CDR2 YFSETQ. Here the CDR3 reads CASSPTTWGQAHGYTF. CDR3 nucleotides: TGCGCCAGCAGCCCCACGACGTGGGGACAGGCGCATGGCTACACCTTC.

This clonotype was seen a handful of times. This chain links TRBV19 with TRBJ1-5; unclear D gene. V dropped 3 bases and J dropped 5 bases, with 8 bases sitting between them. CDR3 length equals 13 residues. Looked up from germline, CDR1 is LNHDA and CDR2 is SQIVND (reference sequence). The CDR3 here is CASSILLYQPQHF. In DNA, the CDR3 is TGTGCCAGTAGTATCCTCCTTTATCAGCCCCAGCATTTT.

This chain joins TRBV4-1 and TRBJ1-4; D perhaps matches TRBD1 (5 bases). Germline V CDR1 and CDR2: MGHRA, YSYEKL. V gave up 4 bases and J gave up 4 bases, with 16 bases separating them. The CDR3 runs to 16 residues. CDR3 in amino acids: CASSPGGRGRNEKLFF. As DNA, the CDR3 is TGCGCCAGCAGCCCGGGGGGGAGGGGCCGTAATGAAAAACTGTTTTTT.

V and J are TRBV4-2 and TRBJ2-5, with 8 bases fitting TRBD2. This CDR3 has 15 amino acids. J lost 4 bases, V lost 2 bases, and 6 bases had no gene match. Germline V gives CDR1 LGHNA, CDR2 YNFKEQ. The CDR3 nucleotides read TGTGCCAGCAGCCAACTTCGGGGACTAGTAGAGACCCAGTACTTC. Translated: CASSQLRGLVETQYF.

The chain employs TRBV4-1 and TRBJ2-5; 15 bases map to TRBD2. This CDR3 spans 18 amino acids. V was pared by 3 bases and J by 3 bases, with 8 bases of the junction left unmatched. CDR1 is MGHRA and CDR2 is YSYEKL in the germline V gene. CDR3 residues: CASSHGLAGGPWKETQYF. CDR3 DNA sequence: TGCGCCAGCAGCCACGGACTAGCGGGAGGGCCGTGGAAAGAGACCCAGTACTTC.

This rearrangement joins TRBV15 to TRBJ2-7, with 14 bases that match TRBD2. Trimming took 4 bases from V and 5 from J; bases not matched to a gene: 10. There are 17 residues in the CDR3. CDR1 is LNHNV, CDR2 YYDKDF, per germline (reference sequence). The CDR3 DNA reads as TGTGCCACCAGCACCCGATTCCGACTAGCGGGAGGGGACGAGCAGTACTTC. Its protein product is CATSTRFRLAGGDEQYF.

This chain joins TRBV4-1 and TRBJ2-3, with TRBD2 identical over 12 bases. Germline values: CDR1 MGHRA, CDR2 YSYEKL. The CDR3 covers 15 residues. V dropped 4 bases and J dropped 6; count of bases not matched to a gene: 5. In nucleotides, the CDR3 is TGCGCCAGCAGCCCCCGACTAGCGGGAGTGGATACGCAGTATTTT. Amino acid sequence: CASSPRLAGVDTQYF.

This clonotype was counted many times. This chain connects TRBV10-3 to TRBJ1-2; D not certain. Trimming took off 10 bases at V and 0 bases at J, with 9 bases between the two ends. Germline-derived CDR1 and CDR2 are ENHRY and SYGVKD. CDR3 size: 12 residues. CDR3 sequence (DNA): TGTGCCACCCGTCCGGCTAACTATGGCTACACCTTC. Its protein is CATRPANYGYTF.

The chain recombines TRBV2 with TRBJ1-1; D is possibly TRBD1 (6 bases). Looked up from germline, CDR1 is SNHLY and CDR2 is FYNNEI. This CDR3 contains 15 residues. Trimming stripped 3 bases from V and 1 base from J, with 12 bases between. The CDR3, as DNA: TGTGCCAGCAGTGACCAGGGGTTATGGAACACTGAAGCTTTCTTT. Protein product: CASSDQGLWNTEAFF.

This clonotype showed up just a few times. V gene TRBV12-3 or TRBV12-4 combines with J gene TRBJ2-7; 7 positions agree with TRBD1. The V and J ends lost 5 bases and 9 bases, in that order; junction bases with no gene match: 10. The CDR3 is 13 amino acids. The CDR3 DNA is TGTGCCAGCAGTCAAAACGGGGACAGTCGGCAGTACTTC. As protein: CASSQNGDSRQYF.

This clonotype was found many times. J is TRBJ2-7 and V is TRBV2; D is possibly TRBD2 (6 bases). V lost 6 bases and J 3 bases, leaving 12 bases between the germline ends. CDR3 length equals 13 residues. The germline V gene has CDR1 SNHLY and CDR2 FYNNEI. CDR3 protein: CASRRDSLYEQYF. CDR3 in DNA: TGTGCCAGCAGACGGGACTCTCTCTACGAGCAGTACTTC.

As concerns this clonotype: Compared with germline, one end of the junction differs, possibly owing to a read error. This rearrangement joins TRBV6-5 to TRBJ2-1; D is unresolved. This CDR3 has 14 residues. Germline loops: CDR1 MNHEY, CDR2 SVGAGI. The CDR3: CASSSYNPYNELFF. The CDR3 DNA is TGTGCCAGCAGTTCCTATAACCCCTACAATGAGCTGTTCTTC.